This T cell receptor (beta chain) was obtained from a study of blood T cell repertoires in COVID-19. Study-wide background: Specimens from acute and convalescent COVID-19 originated in the United States, Italy and Spain. From T cells, B-cell-depleted T cells, or PBMCs came the material, which was cDNA or gDNA.

Donors in Cohort 3 counted as recovered after two negative PCRs, clearance, or symptom resolution. The V and J ends lost 5 bases and 4 bases respectively, with 14 bases between them. This CDR3 spans 15 amino acids. Germline CDR1 reads SEHNR; CDR2 reads FQNEAQ (reference sequence). Original methodology: By means of reference gene primer amplification, nucleated cell counts were estimated. Clones were read by immunoSEQ multiplex PCR, and TCRdb kept only the in-frame ones, dropping some. D and trimming were read from the DNA, whereas the V and J calls and clone size are those reported in that table. This table holds some 490,000 clones, approximately 90% found once.

The chain employs TRBV7-9 and TRBJ2-2, with D perhaps TRBD2 (6 bases). The receptor comes from a woman in her fifties or sixties who had recovered from COVID-19. The sequenced sample was PBMCs or T cells enriched from blood (not recorded which). CDR3 loop: CASSPPGRGTGELFF. CDR3 nucleotides: TGTGCCAGCAGCCCACCGGGGCGGGGCACCGGGGAGCTGTTTTTT.